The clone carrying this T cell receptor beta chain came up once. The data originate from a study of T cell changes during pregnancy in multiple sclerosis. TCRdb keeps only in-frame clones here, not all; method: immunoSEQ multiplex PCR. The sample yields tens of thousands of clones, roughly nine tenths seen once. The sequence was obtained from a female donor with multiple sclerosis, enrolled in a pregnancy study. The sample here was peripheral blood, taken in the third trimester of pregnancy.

CDR3 nucleotide sequence: TGTGCCAGCAGTGCAAGGGTCGGGGTCGGAAACACCATATATTTT. Protein product: CASSARVGVGNTIYF. J is TRBJ1-3 and V is TRBV27; D not certain. V dropped 5 bases and J dropped 4 bases, with 15 bases sitting between them. CDR3 length: 15 amino acids. Germline assignment: CDR1 MNHEY and CDR2 SMNVEV (reference sequence).